This TCR beta chain was captured by sequencing in a study of blood T cells in healthy people across ages. Donor samples were obtained from healthy Caucasian individuals from Russia, aged about 6 to 100. Combining a sample-barcoded 5' primer with a J-beta primer mix, a second PCR ran for about 7 to 12 cycles. TCRdb re-analysed the 5' RACE reads in MiXCR, keeping a single row per CDR3 protein. The table shows 700,000 to 950,000 distinct CDR3 sequences, with roughly 64% occurring only once. The CDR3 length is 13 residues. Trimming left V 1 base short and J 0 bases short, with 7 bases between. Germline CDR1 is SQVTM and CDR2 is ANQGSEA.

V is TRBV29-1 and J is TRBJ2-7; no clear D gene. This receptor was identified in a man aged 30 to 39 in good health. Specimen: blood. CDR3 residues: CSVEVDHSYEQYF. CDR3 DNA: TGCAGCGTTGAAGTAGACCACTCCTACGAGCAGTACTTC.